Ten or more counts support the clone carrying this TCR beta chain. Its specificity is not known. This specimen belongs to a study of metastatic and nonmetastatic thyroid tumors. Whole-study context: Peripheral blood and tumor or nodule samples from malignant and benign thyroid patients were compared.

The entire patient cohort was treatment-naive prior to thyroid surgery. The CDR3 spans 12 residues. CDR1 and CDR2 (germline): MGHDK, SYGVNS. With 2 bases removed from V and 3 bases from J, the gap between germline ends came to 4 bases. Regarding the study as a whole: Patients with malignant thyroid tumors reportedly had significantly higher TCR beta diversity than those with benign nodules, in blood and tumor.

In the original processing: Across clinicopathological groups, CDR3 differences served as the basis for building a distant-metastasis classifier for papillary thyroid cancer. Through MiXCR, TCRdb re-clonotyped the PCR reads. The V and J calls were not made by the authors but by TCRdb's processing. This table has tens of thousands of clones, less than 20% appearing once. The receptor was derived from a female donor with papillary thyroid cancer or a benign thyroid nodule (not recorded which). Some clones in this sample may be carry-over from other donors' samples. V is TRBV25-1 and J is TRBJ1-2; D not certain. The sample taken for sequencing was tumor tissue. In nucleotides, the CDR3 is TGTGCCAGCAGTGAAGGATACTATGGCTACACCTTC. It specifies CASSEGYYGYTF.